A selection of T cell receptor beta chains follows, all from one sample in a study of CD8+ T cells in alopecia areata. The method was immunoSEQ multiplex PCR; TCRdb's version includes in-frame clones alone and lacks a portion of them. The sample has roughly 200,000 clones; less than 70% are singletons. The sequenced sample was CD8+ T cells sorted from blood, obtained at week 24, from a patient treated with tofacitinib. The source of these receptors is a human donor with alopecia areata. Each CDR3 is given with its conserved first and last residue. A D gene is named only where the DNA matches it firmly. Rows give clone size only sometimes, using once, few, many, or a class for an expanded clone.

v_gene	abundance	j_gene	d_gene	CDR3aa	CDR3nt
TRBV25-1	NA	TRBJ2-7	NA	CASSEQYEQYF	TGTGCCAGCAGTGAACAATACGAGCAGTACTTC
TRBV11-2	NA	TRBJ2-3	TRBD2	CAGQPSGERDTQYF	TGTGCCGGACAGCCTAGCGGGGAGAGAGATACGCAGTATTTT
TRBV2	few	TRBJ1-1	NA	CASSEGRGTEAFF	TGTGCCAGCAGTGAGGGCAGGGGCACTGAAGCTTTCTTT
TRBV9	NA	TRBJ2-1	NA	CASSEPGEQFF	TGTGCCAGCAGTGAGCCAGGGGAGCAGTTCTTC
TRBV15	NA	TRBJ1-5	NA	CATSGPGPQHF	TGTGCCACCAGCGGGCCGGGGCCCCAGCATTTT
TRBV7-2	few	TRBJ2-7	NA	CASSSVYGNEQYF	TGTGCCAGCAGCTCCGTATACGGTAACGAGCAGTACTTC
TRBV7-8	NA	TRBJ2-3	NA	CASSPQITDTQYF	TGTGCCAGCAGCCCCCAGATCACAGATACGCAGTATTTT
TRBV19	few	TRBJ1-1	NA	CASSSLPGTGTSTEAFF	TGTGCCAGTAGTAGCCTACCCGGGACGGGGACGAGCACTGAAGCTTTCTTT
TRBV6-6	NA	TRBJ2-1	NA	CASSRRSAGPNNEQFF	TGTGCCAGCAGTCGTCGTTCAGCAGGCCCCAACAATGAGCAGTTCTTC
TRBV4-1	NA	TRBJ1-6	NA	CASSQEVNSPLHF	TGCGCCAGCAGCCAAGAAGTTAATTCACCCCTCCACTTT
TRBV6-6	NA	TRBJ2-2	NA	CASSYSNGYTGELFF	TGTGCCAGCAGTTACTCGAATGGGTACACCGGGGAGCTGTTTTTT